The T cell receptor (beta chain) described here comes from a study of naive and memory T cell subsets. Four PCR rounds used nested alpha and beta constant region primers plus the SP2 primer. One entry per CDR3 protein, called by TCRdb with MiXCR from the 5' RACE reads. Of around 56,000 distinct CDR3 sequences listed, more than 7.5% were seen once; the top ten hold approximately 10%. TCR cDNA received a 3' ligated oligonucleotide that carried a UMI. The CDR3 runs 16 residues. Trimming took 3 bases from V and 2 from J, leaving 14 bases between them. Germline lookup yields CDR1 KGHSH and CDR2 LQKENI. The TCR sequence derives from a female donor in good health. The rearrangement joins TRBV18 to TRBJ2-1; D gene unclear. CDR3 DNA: TGTGCCAGCTCACCTTTTATGGGTGGGCCCTACAATGAGCAGTTCTTC. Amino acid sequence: CASSPFMGGPYNEQFF.